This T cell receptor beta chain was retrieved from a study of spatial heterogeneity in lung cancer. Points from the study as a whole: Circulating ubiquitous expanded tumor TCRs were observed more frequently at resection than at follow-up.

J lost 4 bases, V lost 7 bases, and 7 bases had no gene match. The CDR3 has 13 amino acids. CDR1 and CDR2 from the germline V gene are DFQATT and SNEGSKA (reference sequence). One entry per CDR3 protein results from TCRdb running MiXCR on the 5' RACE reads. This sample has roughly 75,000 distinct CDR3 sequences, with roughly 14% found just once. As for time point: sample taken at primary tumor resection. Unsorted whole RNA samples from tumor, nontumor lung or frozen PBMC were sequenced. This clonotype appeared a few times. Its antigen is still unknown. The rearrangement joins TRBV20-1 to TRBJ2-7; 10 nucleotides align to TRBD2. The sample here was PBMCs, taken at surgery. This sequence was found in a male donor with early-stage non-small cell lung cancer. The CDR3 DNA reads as TGCAGTGTTGCGACTAGCGGGCAGTACGAGCAGTACTTC. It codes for CSVATSGQYEQYF.